This T cell receptor beta chain is from a study of T-cell reconstitution after alpha-beta-depleted transplantation in children. Broader study findings: Elevated TCRbeta diversity at day 60 was traced, in some patients, to surviving recipient T cells and thymic progenitors. Roughly two months post-transplant, alpha-beta T cells reportedly originated from several hundred graft clones that had expanded. Counts and diversity of T cells one year after transplant came mostly from newly produced T cells.

The CDR3 totals 13 residues. Germline V CDR1 and CDR2: DFQATT, SNEGSKA (reference sequence). J gave up 6 bases and V 6 bases, and 8 bases lay outside the gene matches. This clonotype was found many times. Antigen specificity is unknown. Unique molecular identifiers were incorporated during preparation of the TCRbeta library. TCRdb reprocessed the PCR reads via MiXCR and lists one record per CDR3 protein. Of 280,000 or so distinct CDR3 sequences listed, approximately 10% were seen once; the top ten hold about a quarter. The TCR was taken from a male patient aged 2 to 10 who had a stem cell transplant for chronic granulomatous disease, so the T cells may come from the graft donor. The chain recombines TRBV20-1 with TRBJ2-1; 7 bases match TRBD1. This specimen consisted of peripheral blood, obtained 180 days after TCRalphabeta/CD19-depleted stem cell transplant. The CDR3: CSASDRVFNEQFF. The CDR3 DNA reads as TGCAGTGCCTCCGACAGGGTGTTCAATGAGCAGTTCTTC.